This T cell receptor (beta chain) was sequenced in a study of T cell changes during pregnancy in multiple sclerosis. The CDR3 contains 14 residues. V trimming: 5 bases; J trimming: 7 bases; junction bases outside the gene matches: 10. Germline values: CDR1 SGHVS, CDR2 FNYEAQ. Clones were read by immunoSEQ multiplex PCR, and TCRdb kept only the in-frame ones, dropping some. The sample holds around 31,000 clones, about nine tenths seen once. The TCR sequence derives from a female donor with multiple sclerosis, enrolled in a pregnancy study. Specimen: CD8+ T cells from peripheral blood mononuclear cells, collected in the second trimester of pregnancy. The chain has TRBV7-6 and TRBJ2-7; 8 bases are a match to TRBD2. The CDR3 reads CASSPHGGGSEQYF. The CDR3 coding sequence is TGTGCCAGCAGCCCCCACGGGGGGGGATCGGAGCAGTACTTC.